This entry is about one T cell receptor (beta chain). Its antigen is currently unknown. This sample stems from a study of Ad26.COV2.S vaccination and SARS-CoV-2 variants. Assay used: immunoSEQ multiplex PCR; TCRdb lists only in-frame clones, some missing. Among under 500,000 clones listed, roughly 90% were seen once. Findings of the study overall: Responses of T cells in total may have been underestimated by the TCR breadth and depth analyses.

With 4 bases removed from V and 2 bases from J, the gap between germline ends came to 16 bases. This CDR3 region has 17 residues. Germline assignment: CDR1 SGDLS and CDR2 YYNGEE. Specified treatment: 19 received Ad26.COV2.S at low or high dose, single or two shots; roughly five received placebo; per-sample allocation not given. Day 63 following the first vaccine or placebo injection was when the samples were taken. The sample came from a Boston adult aged 18-55 years. The sequencing here drew on peripheral blood, taken in a trial of Ad26.COV2.S vaccine versus placebo. V usage is TRBV9 and J usage is TRBJ2-6; D gene ambiguous. The TCR originated in a person aged 18-65 years who received the Ad26.COV2.S COVID-19 vaccine or a placebo. Written as DNA, the CDR3 is TGTGCCAGCAGCACTCGGAATTTTGTGACTGGGGCCAACGTCCTGACTTTC. It encodes CASSTRNFVTGANVLTF.